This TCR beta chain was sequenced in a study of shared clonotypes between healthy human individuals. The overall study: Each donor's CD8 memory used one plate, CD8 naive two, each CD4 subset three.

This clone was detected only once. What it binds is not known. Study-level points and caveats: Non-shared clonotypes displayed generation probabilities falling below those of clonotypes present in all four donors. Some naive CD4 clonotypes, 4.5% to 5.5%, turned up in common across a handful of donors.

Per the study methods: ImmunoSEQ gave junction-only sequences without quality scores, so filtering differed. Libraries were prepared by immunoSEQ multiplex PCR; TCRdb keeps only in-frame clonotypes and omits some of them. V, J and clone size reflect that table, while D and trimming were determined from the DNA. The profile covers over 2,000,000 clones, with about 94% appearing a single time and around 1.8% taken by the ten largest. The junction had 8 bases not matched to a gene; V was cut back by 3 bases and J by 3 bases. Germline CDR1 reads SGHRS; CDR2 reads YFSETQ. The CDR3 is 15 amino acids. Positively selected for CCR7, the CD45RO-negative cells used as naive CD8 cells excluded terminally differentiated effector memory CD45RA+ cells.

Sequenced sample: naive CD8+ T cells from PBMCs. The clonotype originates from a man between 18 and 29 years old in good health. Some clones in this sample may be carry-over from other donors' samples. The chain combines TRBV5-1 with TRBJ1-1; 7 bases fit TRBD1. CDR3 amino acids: CASSSRTGEDTEAFF. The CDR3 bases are TGCGCCAGCAGCTCGAGGACAGGCGAAGACACTGAAGCTTTCTTT.